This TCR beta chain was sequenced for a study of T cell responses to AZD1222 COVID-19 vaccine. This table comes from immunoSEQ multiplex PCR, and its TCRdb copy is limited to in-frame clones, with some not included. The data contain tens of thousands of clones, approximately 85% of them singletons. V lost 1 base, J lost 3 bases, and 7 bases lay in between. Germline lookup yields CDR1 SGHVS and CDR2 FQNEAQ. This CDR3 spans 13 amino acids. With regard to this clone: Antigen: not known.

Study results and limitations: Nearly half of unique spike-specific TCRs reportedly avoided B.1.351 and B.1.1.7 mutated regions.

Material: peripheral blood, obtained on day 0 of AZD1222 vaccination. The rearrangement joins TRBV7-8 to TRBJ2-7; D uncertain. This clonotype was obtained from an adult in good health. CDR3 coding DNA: TGTGCCAGCAGCTTAGAAGTACACTACGAGCAGTACTTC. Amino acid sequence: CASSLEVHYEQYF.